Following are 22 T cell receptor beta chains from one sample sequenced in a study of blood T cell repertoires in COVID-19. Data came from immunoSEQ multiplex PCR; TCRdb stores just in-frame clones and leaves some out. Of roughly 380,000 clones listed, 70% to 90% were seen once; the top ten hold approximately 1.5%. Sequencing was carried out using peripheral blood. The receptors come from a woman between 40 and 55 years old with COVID-19, enrolled during active disease.

The chain is built from TRBV5-6 and TRBJ1-6; D call uncertain. In germline, CDR1 is SGHDT, CDR2 YYEEEE. V gave up 1 base and J gave up 7 bases, with 21 bases separating them. The CDR3 is made up of 18 amino acids. The DNA of the CDR3 is TGTGCCAGCAGCTTGTATTATTCGGGGTCTCCGGGGAATTCACCCCTCCACTTT. It translates to CASSLYYSGSPGNSPLHF.

The chain joins TRBV9 to TRBJ1-5, with TRBD1 matching over 7 bases. The germline V gene encodes CDR1 SGDLS and CDR2 YYNGEE. V was pared by 3 bases and J by 4 bases, with 1 base of the junction left unmatched. There are 13 residues in the CDR3. CDR3 residues: CASSGTGNQPQHF. The CDR3 DNA is TGTGCCAGCAGCGGGACAGGTAATCAGCCCCAGCATTTT.

This clone was seen a few times. The chain links TRBV9 to TRBJ2-7; D is ambiguous. CDR3 length: 15 amino acids. Per germline, CDR1 SGDLS and CDR2 YYNGEE. Trimming cost V 4 bases and J 0 bases, with 14 bases left between them. The CDR3 sequence: CASSLRGESSYEQYF. The CDR3 DNA sequence: TGTGCCAGCAGCCTTAGAGGTGAGAGCTCCTACGAGCAGTACTTC.

V is TRBV5-6 and J is TRBJ1-1; D is undetermined. Germline loops: CDR1 SGHDT, CDR2 YYEEEE. This CDR3 spans 12 amino acids. The V gene lost 1 base and the J gene lost 4 bases, with 5 bases spanning the gap. CDR3 sequence (DNA): TGTGCCAGCAGCTTGCGGAGCACTGAAGCTTTCTTT. Translating gives CASSLRSTEAFF.

This chain joins TRBV10-1 and TRBJ1-5; perhaps TRBD1 as D (5 bases). V was shortened by 4 bases and J by 0 bases, with 19 bases between the two germline ends. Per the germline V gene, CDR1 is WNHNN and CDR2 is SYGVQD (reference sequence). The CDR3 runs to 18 residues. The CDR3 DNA is TGCGCCAGCAGTGGATATTCAGGGAGGGAATATAGCAATCAGCCCCAGCATTTT. Translated: CASSGYSGREYSNQPQHF.

This chain joins TRBV27 and TRBJ1-6; D is undetermined. With 6 bases removed from V and 10 bases from J, the gap between germline ends came to 13 bases. Germline CDR1 and CDR2: MNHEY and SMNVEV (reference sequence). The CDR3 contains 13 residues. The CDR3, as DNA: TGTGCCAGCAGCTACGGAGCTGGCTCACCCCTCCACTTT. The encoded protein is CASSYGAGSPLHF.

The chain employs TRBV27 and TRBJ2-1, with 10 bases fitting TRBD2. V was pared by 3 bases and J by 8 bases, with 10 bases of the junction left unmatched. This CDR3 contains 16 residues. From germline, CDR1 is MNHEY and CDR2 SMNVEV (reference sequence). Written as DNA, the CDR3 is TGTGCCAGCAGTTTCTCCTCTAGCGGGAGAGTCTATGAGCAGTTCTTC. Translated: CASSFSSSGRVYEQFF.

The chain recombines TRBV19 with TRBJ2-7, with 7 bases aligning to TRBD1. V shed 6 bases, J shed 0 bases, and the junction held 2 bases outside the gene matches. The CDR3 consists of 13 residues. Germline V gene data show CDR1 as LNHDA and CDR2 as SQIVND (reference sequence). This CDR3 is CASRTGSSYEQYF. The CDR3 nucleotides read TGTGCCAGTAGGACAGGGAGCTCCTACGAGCAGTACTTC.

V and J are TRBV7-2 and TRBJ1-2; 7 nucleotides match TRBD1. The CDR3 is 13 residues long. J lost 7 bases, V lost 10 bases, and 12 bases had no gene match. Germline V CDR1 and CDR2: SGHTA, FQGNSA. The CDR3 reads CAIWGQSLVGYTF. CDR3 sequence (DNA): TGTGCCATCTGGGGACAGTCCCTAGTTGGCTACACCTTC.

The gene calls are TRBV11-2 and TRBJ1-5; TRBD1 might be the D (5 bases). V was pared by 4 bases and J by 3 bases, with 19 bases between. Germline CDR1 and CDR2: SGHAT and FQNNGV. The CDR3 length is 17 residues. CDR3 nucleotide sequence: TGTGCCAGCAGCTATTACGGGGGGATCCCCACCAATCAGCCCCAGCATTTT. Translating gives CASSYYGGIPTNQPQHF.

This CDR3 is CASSFLTDRAAGYTF. The DNA of the CDR3 is TGTGCCAGCAGTTTTTTGACGGACAGGGCAGCTGGCTACACCTTC. The gene calls are TRBV27 and TRBJ1-2; the match to TRBD1 covers 8 bases. Germline CDR1 reads MNHEY; CDR2 reads SMNVEV (reference sequence). This CDR3 region has 15 residues. The trim removed 3 bases at V and 7 bases at J, leaving 10 bases unmatched.

This clone was seen only once. The chain combines TRBV2 with TRBJ1-4; TRBD1 matches at 8 bases. The trim removed 6 bases at V and 3 bases at J, leaving 3 bases unmatched. This CDR3 comprises 14 residues. From germline, CDR1 is SNHLY and CDR2 FYNNEI. The CDR3 DNA follows: TGTGCCAGCAGAAGGACAGGGTCTAATGAAAAACTGTTTTTT. Translated, it gives CASRRTGSNEKLFF.

The chain carries TRBV3-1 (or the pseudogene TRBV3-2) and TRBJ2-3; D gene uncertain. The CDR3 spans 14 residues. Germline assignment: CDR1 LGHDT and CDR2 YNNKEL (reference sequence). V shed 6 bases and J shed 0 bases, with 10 bases lying between them. The CDR3 DNA follows: TGTGCCAGCAGTCAGACACCTAGCACAGATACGCAGTATTTT. As protein: CASSQTPSTDTQYF.

This rearrangement joins TRBV28 to TRBJ1-4, with 10 bases identical to TRBD1. With 8 bases clipped from V and 6 bases from J, the junction kept 9 bases outside the gene matches. CDR3 length: 15 amino acids. Germline CDR1 is MDHEN and CDR2 is SYDVKM. The CDR3 protein is CASCPAGQGDEKLFF. The CDR3 DNA is TGTGCCAGCTGTCCAGCTGGACAGGGGGATGAAAAACTGTTTTTT.

The V gene is TRBV11-1, the J gene TRBJ1-1; D is perhaps TRBD1 (5 bases). CDR3 length: 15 amino acids. V lost 1 base and J lost 6, with 15 bases in between. The V gene's germline CDR1 is SGHAT and CDR2 FQDESV (reference sequence). The CDR3 reads CASSLELQGLSEAFF. The CDR3 nucleotides read TGTGCCAGCAGCTTAGAATTGCAGGGTCTGTCTGAAGCTTTCTTT.

This chain joins TRBV29-1 and TRBJ2-5, with D possibly matching TRBD2 (6 bases). The CDR3 runs to 12 residues. V was cut by 4 bases and J by 6 bases, with 12 bases left in between. From germline, CDR1 is SQVTM and CDR2 ANQGSEA. CDR3 DNA: TGCAGCGTTGCCCCAGGAGGGCAGACCCAGTACTTC. Translating gives CSVAPGGQTQYF.

V is TRBV4-2 and J is TRBJ2-7; 7 bases match TRBD1. The CDR3 covers 16 residues. V was pared by 4 bases and J by 2 bases, with 11 bases of the junction left unmatched. Germline-derived CDR1 and CDR2 are LGHNA and YNFKEQ. The CDR3 sequence is CASSLRSGQRTYEQYF. Here the CDR3 DNA reads TGTGCCAGCAGCCTCAGGTCGGGACAGCGGACCTACGAGCAGTACTTC.

The V and J genes are TRBV27 and TRBJ2-7; TRBD2 matches 12 bases. The CDR3 is made up of 15 amino acids. V gave up 8 bases and J gave up 6 bases; unmatched junction bases: 11. Looked up from germline, CDR1 is MNHEY and CDR2 is SMNVEV (reference sequence). CDR3 amino acids: CASRPGLAGTTEQYF. The CDR3 nucleotides are TGTGCCAGCCGACCCGGACTAGCGGGAACCACCGAGCAGTACTTC.

The chain carries TRBV5-3 and TRBJ2-7; no clear D. TRBV5-3 is an ORF, and what it does is uncertain. The CDR3 length is 12 residues. V was trimmed by 1 base and J by 12 bases, leaving 14 bases between them. The CDR3 bases are TGTGCCAGAAGCTTGTCGCCCAAGAAGCCGTACTTC. This translates into CARSLSPKKPYF.

The chain has TRBV28 and TRBJ1-5; 7 bases are a match to TRBD1. V was clipped by 3 bases and J by 2 bases; unmatched bases: 4. Germline CDR1 reads MDHEN; CDR2 reads SYDVKM. CDR3 length: 15 amino acids. The CDR3 coding sequence is TGTGCCAGCAGTTTGACAGGGAGTGGCAATCAGCCCCAGCATTTT. This encodes CASSLTGSGNQPQHF.

On this clone itself: The same CDR3 arises from other DNA sequences in this sample as well. The gene calls are TRBV3-1 (or the pseudogene TRBV3-2) and TRBJ1-3; D ambiguous. The CDR3 contains 13 residues. Germline CDR1 and CDR2: LGHDT and YNNKEL (reference sequence). V was cut by 4 bases and J by 0 bases, with 4 bases left in between. The CDR3 protein is CASSLSSGNTIYF. The DNA for the CDR3 is TGTGCCAGCAGCCTCAGCTCTGGAAACACCATATATTTT.

Note on this clone: Mismatch with germline at one junction end may stem from a read error. Additional DNA sequences in this sample encode the identical CDR3. V gene TRBV6-5 combines with J gene TRBJ2-1; 9 bases fit TRBD1. Germline-derived CDR1 and CDR2 are MNHEY and SVGAGI. The CDR3 is 14 amino acids. Here the CDR3 reads CATSGTGPFGEQFF. The CDR3 region has the DNA TGCGCCACTTCCGGGACAGGGCCCTTTGGGGAGCAGTTCTTC.